The sequence of this T cell receptor beta chain was determined in a study of blood T cell repertoires in COVID-19. Study-level information: The United States, Italy and Spain supplied acute and convalescent COVID-19 samples. PBMCs, B-cell-depleted T cells, or T cells were the source of the cDNA or gDNA that made up the material.

The V gene lost 3 bases and the J gene lost 5 bases, with 13 bases spanning the gap. The CDR3 loop spans 14 amino acids. CDR1 and CDR2 (germline): MNHEY, SMNVEV (reference sequence). As originally analysed: Amplified reference gene primers provided the basis for estimating nucleated cell counts. TCRdb's table, derived via immunoSEQ multiplex PCR, lists solely in-frame clones and lacks some. D and trimming were read from the DNA, whereas the V and J calls and clone size are those reported in that table. The sample includes about 72,000 clones, 75% to 90% of them seen just once. The source of this sequence is a man aged 30 to 45 with acute or convalescent COVID-19. The rearrangement links TRBV27 to TRBJ2-5, with a tentative D call TRBD2 (5 bases). Sequenced material: peripheral blood. The CDR3 region has the DNA TGTGCCAGCAGTTTGAGTTACAGAGGGGAGACCCAGTACTTC. It is translated as CASSLSYRGETQYF.